Sequencing of this T cell receptor beta chain was carried out in a study of shared clonotypes between healthy human individuals. Regarding the study as a whole: Among a few donors, about 5% of naive CD4 clonotypes were found in common. Shared clonotypes across all four donors exceeded non-shared ones in generation probability.

As defined, naive CD8 cells were CD45RO-negative and positively selected for CCR7, with terminally differentiated effector memory CD45RA+ cells excluded. Each donor was a Caucasian adult residing in Nashville, Tennessee. The study ran the assay at deep level. Data came from immunoSEQ multiplex PCR; TCRdb stores just in-frame clones and leaves some out. The data contain about 2 million clones, about 95% of them singletons. With regard to this clone: Its target is not known.

This sequence was found in a man aged 18 to 30 in good health. Sequenced sample: naive CD8+ T cells sorted from blood.

Here the CDR3 reads CASSQRAGASYEQYF. The CDR3 nucleotides read TGCGCCAGCAGCCAGAGGGCGGGGGCCTCCTACGAGCAGTACTTC. J is TRBJ2-7 and V is TRBV4-1, with D perhaps TRBD2 (7 bases). Germline values: CDR1 MGHRA, CDR2 YSYEKL. The CDR3 is 15 amino acids. The V end lost 3 bases, the J end lost 0 bases, and 12 bases lay between the germline ends.